Shown below are 23 T cell receptor beta chains from a single sample sequenced in a study of spatial heterogeneity in lung cancer. Time point here: blood at routine non-recurrence follow-up after resection. TCRdb analysed the 5' RACE reads with MiXCR anew, one entry per CDR3 protein. The sample yields 2,500 to 3,500 distinct CDR3 sequences, around 53% seen once. The sequencing here drew on PBMCs, taken at follow-up. The receptors derive from a male donor with early-stage non-small cell lung cancer.

Judged by abundance, this clonotype is large. This beta chain turned up in a library designed for alpha chains; as an off-target read, its abundance says little. The chain employs TRBV5-1 and TRBJ1-2, with 9 positions matching TRBD1. CDR1 is SGHRS and CDR2 is YFSETQ in the germline V gene. CDR3 length: 15 amino acids. With 4 bases clipped from V and 0 bases from J, the junction kept 4 bases outside the gene matches. CDR3 amino acids: CASSQQGAPNYGYTF. The CDR3 nucleotides are TGCGCCAGCAGCCAACAGGGGGCCCCTAACTATGGCTACACCTTC. Combining the CDR3 with reference TRBV5-1 and TRBJ1-2 gives the whole variable domain KAGVTQTPRYLIKTRGQQVTLSCSPISGHRSVSWYQQTPGQGLQFLFEYFSETQRNKGNFPGRFSGRQFSNSRSEMNVSTLELGDSALYLCASSQQGAPNYGYTFGSGTRLTVV.

This clonotype was counted a few times. Within a library made for alpha chains, this beta chain is off target, and its count is uninformative. The chain recombines TRBV18 with TRBJ2-5; D perhaps matches TRBD2 (6 bases). The CDR3 length is 13 residues. CDR1 and CDR2 from the germline V gene are KGHSH and LQKENI. V was clipped by 3 bases and J by 5 bases, with 10 bases between them. Written as DNA, the CDR3 is TGTGCCAGCTCACCCGGAGGAGGGGAGACCCAGTACTTC. It specifies CASSPGGGETQYF.

Notes on this clonotype: With the library built for alpha chains, this beta chain is off target and its frequency is not meaningful. The chain carries TRBV4-3 and TRBJ2-7, with a weak D call TRBD2 (6 bases). The ends were cut back, 3 bases at V and 2 bases at J, with 14 bases in the middle. Germline V gene lookup returns CDR1 LGHNA and CDR2 YSLEER. CDR3 size: 15 residues. CDR3 in DNA: TGCGCCAGCAGCCAGGACTATTTTGTAGCCTACGAGCAGTACTTC. Translated, it gives CASSQDYFVAYEQYF.

Comments on this clonotype: This beta chain turned up in a library designed for alpha chains; as an off-target read, its abundance says little. The V call is TRBV7-9, the J call TRBJ1-1; D is perhaps TRBD1 (6 bases). Germline V gives CDR1 SEHNR, CDR2 FQNEAQ (reference sequence). This CDR3 spans 15 amino acids. V was cut by 4 bases and J by 4 bases, with 16 bases left in between. The CDR3 nucleotides read TGTGCCAGCAGCTCCACTCGGGGGGCTGCCACTGAAGCTTTCTTT. Amino acids: CASSSTRGAATEAFF. Using reference TRBV7-9 and TRBJ1-1 for the parts outside the CDR3, the full variable domain is DTGVSQNPRHKITKRGQNVTFRCDPISEHNRLYWYRQTLGQGPEFLTYFQNEAQLEKSRLLSDRFSAERPKGSFSTLEIQRTEQGDSAMYLCASSSTRGAATEAFFGQGTRLTVV.

In the case of this clonotype: This beta chain is an off-target read within a library intended for alpha chains, so its frequency means little. The chain is built from TRBV5-1 and TRBJ2-5, with TRBD1 matching over 8 bases. V was clipped by 4 bases and J by 7 bases; unmatched bases: 12. CDR3 size: 15 residues. The germline gives CDR1 SGHRS, CDR2 YFSETQ. Here the CDR3 reads CASSRNRGKLGTQYF. CDR3 in DNA: TGCGCCAGCAGCCGAAACAGGGGGAAGCTTGGGACCCAGTACTTC.

Details on this clonotype: Since it is a stray read in a library aimed at alpha chains, this beta chain has a size that is not meaningful. This chain joins TRBV6-1 and TRBJ2-1; TRBD1 matches at 7 bases. V shed 10 bases and J 6 bases; nucleotides not matched to a gene: 9. The CDR3 length is 13 residues. Per germline, CDR1 MNHNS and CDR2 SASEGT. The DNA for the CDR3 is TGTGCCATCTTGCGACAGGGCACCAATGAGCAGTTCTTC. Translation gives CAILRQGTNEQFF.

As concerns this clonotype: As an off-target read in a library built for alpha chains, this beta chain has a frequency of little significance. The genes are TRBV19 and TRBJ1-3; no clear D gene. V was clipped by 6 bases and J by 0 bases, with 18 bases between them. This CDR3 has 17 residues. Germline V gene sequence: CDR1 LNHDA, CDR2 SQIVND (reference sequence). CDR3 sequence reads: CASSLHSVSFSGNTIYF. CDR3 DNA sequence: TGTGCCAGTAGCCTACACAGCGTATCCTTCTCTGGAAACACCATATATTTT. Complete variable domain (other parts from reference TRBV19 and TRBJ1-3): DGGITQSPKYLFRKEGQNVTLSCEQNLNHDAMYWYRQDPGQGLRLIYYSQIVNDFQKGDIAEGYSVSREKKESFPLTVTSAQKNPTAFYLCASSLHSVSFSGNTIYFGEGSWLTVV.

About this clonotype: With the library built for alpha chains, this beta chain is off target and its frequency is not meaningful. V and J are TRBV5-1 and TRBJ2-6, with D uncertain. V was pared by 3 bases and J by 0 bases, with 10 bases between. Per germline, CDR1 SGHRS and CDR2 YFSETQ. The CDR3 contains 16 residues. The CDR3 protein is CASSSSPASGANVLTF. In nucleotides, the CDR3 is TGCGCCAGCAGCTCTTCGCCCGCCTCTGGGGCCAACGTCCTGACTTTC.

Comments on this clonotype: This beta chain represents an off-target read in a library built for alpha chains; its size is of limited meaning. The rearrangement joins TRBV7-2 to TRBJ2-7, with 7 nucleotides matching TRBD2. CDR3 length: 14 residues. CDR1 SGHTA and CDR2 FQGNSA come from the germline V gene. After removal of 3 bases from V and 2 bases from J, the junction contained 4 bases not matched to a gene. CDR3 DNA sequence: TGTGCCAGCAGCTTCGGGGGGAGAACCTACGAGCAGTACTTC. Translated: CASSFGGRTYEQYF.

With respect to this clonotype: Being off target in a library aimed at alpha chains, this beta chain has a size of little meaning. The chain uses TRBV6-2 or TRBV6-3 and TRBJ2-7; no reliable D call. Trimming pared 6 bases from V and 1 base from J, leaving 13 bases between. The CDR3 totals 14 residues. From germline, CDR1 is MNHEY and CDR2 SVGEGT. The DNA for the CDR3 is TGTGCCAGCAGACCCTGGACGGATTCCTACGAGCAGTACTTC. It encodes CASRPWTDSYEQYF.

This clonotype has a handful of counts. This beta chain is a stray read from a library made for alpha chains; its abundance is not meaningful. This rearrangement joins TRBV24-1 to TRBJ2-4, with a possible D match to TRBD2 (6 bases). Germline V gene lookup returns CDR1 KGHDR and CDR2 SFDVKD. V lost 6 bases to trimming and J lost 4 bases, with 15 bases between them. The CDR3 sequence is 15 residues long. The CDR3 sequence is CATSPPPGEKNIQYF. DNA of the CDR3: TGTGCCACCAGTCCGCCTCCGGGAGAAAAAAACATTCAGTACTTC.

Details on this clonotype: With the library built for alpha chains, this beta chain is off target and its frequency is not meaningful. The V call is TRBV7-9, the J call TRBJ2-5; D uncertain. The CDR3 consists of 13 residues. Germline V gene sequence: CDR1 SEHNR, CDR2 FQNEAQ (reference sequence). V dropped 3 bases and J dropped 3 bases, with 8 bases sitting between them. This CDR3 reads CASSLAEKETQYF. DNA for the CDR3: TGTGCCAGCAGCTTGGCGGAGAAAGAGACCCAGTACTTC.

This clonotype appeared a few times. This beta chain is an unintended read in a library built for alpha chains; its size means little. The chain has TRBV21-1 and TRBJ2-7; the listed D gene, TRBD1, was not tested against the DNA. TRBV21-1 is labeled a pseudogene. The CDR3 contains 12 residues. The CDR3: CASSPPCPELYF. CDR3 sequence (DNA): TGTGCCAGCAGCCCCCCCTGCCCCGAGCTCTACTTC.

A remark on this clonotype: The size of this beta chain means little, since it is a stray read in a library made for alpha chains. The J gene is TRBJ2-1, the V gene TRBV20-1, with 12 bases aligning to TRBD2. There are 14 residues in the CDR3. V was clipped by 6 bases and J by 6 bases; unmatched bases: 6. Germline values: CDR1 DFQATT, CDR2 SNEGSKA (reference sequence). DNA for the CDR3: TGCAGTGCAAAGACTAGCGGGAGATCCAATGAGCAGTTCTTC. It translates to CSAKTSGRSNEQFF.

Note on this clonotype: Within a library made for alpha chains, this beta chain is off target, and its count is uninformative. The chain is built from TRBV7-2 and TRBJ2-5; 8 positions match TRBD1. The CDR3 has 14 amino acids. The ends lost 1 base at V and 5 bases at J; junction bases unmatched: 3. Germline CDR1 is SGHTA and CDR2 is FQGNSA. The CDR3 bases are TGTGCCAGCAGCTTAGTCAGGGGGCCGGAGACCCAGTACTTC. Its translation: CASSLVRGPETQYF.

In regard to this clonotype: This beta chain turned up in a library designed for alpha chains; as an off-target read, its abundance says little. The CDR3 DNA follows: TGTGCCAGCAGCCAAGTCGGGGAGCTGTTTTTT. It translates to CASSQVGELFF. The genes are TRBV3-1 and TRBJ2-2; D is ambiguous. V was pared by 1 base and J by 7 bases, with 1 base between. CDR1 and CDR2 (germline): LGHDT, YNNKEL (reference sequence). CDR3 length equals 11 residues.

For this clonotype: A library made for alpha chains picked up this beta chain off target, so its size means little. The rearrangement uses TRBV28 and TRBJ1-4; tentative D call: TRBD1 (6 bases). The CDR3 loop spans 12 amino acids. Trimming cost V 6 bases and J 10 bases, with 12 bases left between them. Germline CDR1 is MDHEN and CDR2 is SYDVKM. The CDR3 sequence: CASREEDRKLFF. The CDR3 nucleotides read TGTGCCAGCAGAGAGGAGGACAGAAAACTGTTTTTT.

A note on this clonotype: As an off-target read in a library built for alpha chains, this beta chain has a frequency of little significance. The J gene is TRBJ2-7, the V gene TRBV20-1; the D gene is possibly TRBD2 (6 bases). The germline CDR1 and CDR2 sequences are DFQATT and SNEGSKA (reference sequence). The CDR3 runs to 14 residues. The V gene lost 1 base and the J gene lost 4 bases, with 14 bases spanning the gap. The CDR3 nucleotides read TGCAGTGCTAGAGGTCCGGGAGTATTTTACGAGCAGTACTTC. This translates into CSARGPGVFYEQYF.

On this clonotype: This beta chain is an unintended read in a library built for alpha chains; its size means little. The V gene is TRBV20-1, the J gene TRBJ2-1; tentatively, D is TRBD2 (6 bases). Germline V gene sequence: CDR1 DFQATT, CDR2 SNEGSKA (reference sequence). The CDR3 spans 13 residues. Trimming stripped 7 bases from V and 7 bases from J, with 17 bases between. CDR3 DNA: TGCAGTGGGGGCCAGCGGGCGGGGAATGAGCAGTTCTTC. Protein sequence: CSGGQRAGNEQFF.

Concerning this clonotype itself: This beta chain is an unintended read in a library built for alpha chains; its size means little. The chain combines TRBV28 with TRBJ2-5; D gene uncertain. Germline CDR1 MDHEN, CDR2 SYDVKM. This CDR3 region has 11 residues. Trimming took 5 bases from V and 1 from J, leaving 2 bases between them. In DNA, the CDR3 is TGTGCCAGCAGTCCCCAAGAGACCCAGTACTTC. This encodes CASSPQETQYF.

As regards this clonotype: Since it is a stray read in a library aimed at alpha chains, this beta chain has a size that is not meaningful. The chain joins TRBV5-6 to TRBJ2-5; 7 bases fit TRBD1. CDR3 length: 13 residues. The V segment lost 3 bases and the J segment 5 bases; nucleotides outside the gene matches: 4. Germline values: CDR1 SGHDT, CDR2 YYEEEE. The CDR3 here is CASSSTGVETQYF. As DNA, the CDR3 is TGTGCCAGCAGCTCCACAGGGGTTGAGACCCAGTACTTC. The entire variable domain, with the rest obtained from reference TRBV5-6 and TRBJ2-5, is as follows: DAGVTQSPTHLIKTRGQQVTLRCSPKSGHDTVSWYQQALGQGPQFIFQYYEEEERQRGNFPDRFSGHQFPNYSSELNVNALLLGDSALYLCASSSTGVETQYFGPGTRLLVL.

Of note for this clonotype: This beta chain appears as a stray read in a library generated for alpha chains; its size is not informative. The chain joins TRBV2 to TRBJ2-1; 14 bases agree with TRBD2. The CDR3 loop spans 19 amino acids. The trim removed 5 bases at V and 4 bases at J, leaving 13 bases unmatched. CDR1 and CDR2 from the germline V gene are SNHLY and FYNNEI. CDR3 protein: CASSLLPPGTSGGYNEQFF. CDR3 sequence (DNA): TGTGCCAGCAGTTTATTGCCTCCCGGGACTAGCGGGGGTTACAATGAGCAGTTCTTC.

A word on this clonotype: The library was designed around alpha chains, so this beta chain is a stray read whose abundance carries little weight. The rearrangement uses TRBV11-1 and TRBJ2-1, with D hard to call. The CDR3 has 14 amino acids. V was pared by 5 bases and J by 7 bases, with 15 bases between. CDR1 is SGHAT, CDR2 FQDESV, per germline (reference sequence). The CDR3 protein is CASSMDGSRNEQFF. The CDR3 nucleotides are TGTGCCAGCAGCATGGACGGGTCTAGGAATGAGCAGTTCTTC.